The clone carrying this T cell receptor beta chain was seen a handful of times. Its antigen is unknown. TCRB transcripts that were expressed got sequenced, as all of the isolated RNA had been reverse transcribed. TCRdb keeps only in-frame clones here, not all; method: immunoSEQ multiplex PCR. The table lists roughly 450,000 clones, about 15% of them singletons. The data stem from a study of beta chain features in type 1 diabetes. Per the germline V gene, CDR1 is KGHSH and CDR2 is LQKENI. V lost 2 bases to trimming and J lost 2 bases; unmatched junction nucleotides: 3. The CDR3 totals 15 residues. Whole-study results and caveats: Type 1 diabetes patients showed fewer insertions and more deletions at VDJ junctions.

The specimen was naive CD4+ T cells from blood. The chain employs TRBV18 and TRBJ2-5; 9 bases line up with TRBD2. This clonotype originated in a man in his thirties or forties in good health. The chain's CDR3 is CASSPTSGFQETQYF. The DNA of the CDR3 is TGTGCCAGCTCACCAACTAGCGGGTTTCAAGAGACCCAGTACTTC.